Each of the 7 T cell receptor beta chains below was sequenced from the same sample in a study of T-cell reconstitution after alpha-beta-depleted transplantation in children. Unique molecular identifiers were incorporated when the TCRbeta library was constructed. Each CDR3 protein is one row after TCRdb ran MiXCR on the PCR reads. The repertoire holds hundreds of thousands of distinct CDR3 sequences, with about an eighth as singletons. The sample was PBMCs, taken before TCRalphabeta/CD19-depleted stem cell transplant. The receptors stem from a girl aged 2-10 years with congenital amegakaryocytic thrombocytopenia, due to receive a stem cell transplant.

In this sample, this clonotype turned up many times. The chain has TRBV11-2 and TRBJ1-1; D not resolved. This CDR3 has 17 residues. Trimming took off 4 bases at V and 2 bases at J, with 20 bases between the two ends. Germline lookup yields CDR1 SGHAT and CDR2 FQNNGV. The CDR3 is CASSYPQDMSYNTEAFF. Here the CDR3 DNA reads TGTGCCAGCAGCTATCCACAAGACATGTCCTACAACACTGAAGCTTTCTTT.

The CDR3 region has the DNA TGTGCCAGCAGCGGACAGGGCTTTCTGGGGACTAATGAAAAACTGTTTTTT. Its translation: CASSGQGFLGTNEKLFF. The J gene is TRBJ1-4, the V gene TRBV21-1. TRBV21-1 is a pseudogene segment. This CDR3 contains 17 residues.

The sample holds a few counts of this clonotype. J is TRBJ2-5 and V is TRBV2; tentative D call: TRBD2 (5 bases). The V end lost 10 bases, the J end lost 0 bases, and 15 bases lay between the germline ends. CDR3 length equals 14 residues. CDR1 is SNHLY and CDR2 is FYNNEI in the germline V gene. DNA for the CDR3: TGTGCCACCCAAGAGGACTCCAACCAAGAGACCCAGTACTTC. Its protein product is CATQEDSNQETQYF.

This clonotype was detected a few times. V gene TRBV5-1 combines with J gene TRBJ2-3; 14 bases align to TRBD2. Trimming cost V 4 bases and J 6 bases; bases outside gene matches: 16. The germline gives CDR1 SGHRS, CDR2 YFSETQ. The CDR3 totals 19 residues. The chain's CDR3 is CASSRTSGRSGQSGDTQYF. In DNA form, the CDR3 reads TGCGCCAGCAGCCGGACTAGCGGGAGGAGCGGTCAGAGTGGCGATACGCAGTATTTT. Full variable domain (rest looked up from reference TRBV5-1 and TRBJ2-3): KAGVTQTPRYLIKTRGQQVTLSCSPISGHRSVSWYQQTPGQGLQFLFEYFSETQRNKGNFPGRFSGRQFSNSRSEMNVSTLELGDSALYLCASSRTSGRSGQSGDTQYFGPGTRLTVL.

This clonotype came up many times. The gene calls are TRBV5-1 and TRBJ2-3, with a possible D match to TRBD2 (6 bases). This CDR3 spans 15 amino acids. Germline CDR1 and CDR2: SGHRS and YFSETQ. V lost 3 bases, J lost 2 bases, and 13 bases lay in between. CDR3 sequence: CASSYSGQPTDTQYF. The CDR3 DNA reads TGCGCCAGCAGCTATAGCGGACAACCCACAGATACGCAGTATTTT.

The genes are TRBV10-3 and TRBJ2-7; 14 bases map to TRBD2. The germline gives CDR1 ENHRY, CDR2 SYGVKD. Trimming removed 6 bases from V and 1 base from J; junction bases left unmatched: 14. The CDR3 has 19 residues. The CDR3 here is CAISRLGLAGERGSYEQYF. DNA for the CDR3: TGTGCCATCAGCCGGCTGGGACTAGCGGGAGAACGGGGGTCCTACGAGCAGTACTTC.

The J gene is TRBJ1-1, the V gene TRBV12-3 or TRBV12-4; D gene ambiguous. The CDR3 sequence is 15 residues long. V was pared by 4 bases and J by 1 base, with 13 bases between. CDR3 sequence reads: CASSYIPSGNTEAFF. DNA for the CDR3: TGTGCCAGCAGTTACATCCCCTCTGGGAACACTGAAGCTTTCTTT.